The 25 T cell receptor beta chains presented below share a single source sample, sequenced in a study of blood T cell repertoires in COVID-19. The method was immunoSEQ multiplex PCR; TCRdb's version includes in-frame clones alone and lacks a portion of them. The profile shows over 200,000 clones, roughly 86% of them singletons. Sequencing was carried out using peripheral blood. The receptors stem from an older woman with acute or convalescent COVID-19.

The rearrangement uses TRBV16 and TRBJ1-1, with 7 bases that match TRBD1. The germline CDR1 and CDR2 sequences are KGHSY and FQNENV. The J segment lost 0 bases and the V segment lost 8 bases, leaving 6 bases of the junction unmatched. The CDR3 runs 14 residues. CDR3 bases: TGTGCCAGCTCCCGGGACAGACTGAACACTGAAGCTTTCTTT. It yields the protein CASSRDRLNTEAFF.

This chain connects TRBV19 to TRBJ1-6; D not resolved. The V gene's germline CDR1 is LNHDA and CDR2 SQIVND (reference sequence). CDR3 size: 13 residues. Trimming shortened V by 5 bases and J by 7 bases, and 9 bases separated the two germline ends. The CDR3, as DNA: TGTGCCAGTAGTGTGGCCCTGAATTCACCCCTCCACTTT. Translated, it gives CASSVALNSPLHF.

The CDR3 DNA follows: TGTGCCAGCAGCTTGGGGCAGCTGAACACTGAAGCTTTCTTT. It specifies CASSLGQLNTEAFF. V is TRBV7-3 and J is TRBJ1-1; a possible D gene is TRBD1 (5 bases). CDR3 length: 14 residues. Germline lookup yields CDR1 SGHTA and CDR2 FQGTGA. V lost 3 bases and J lost 0, with 8 bases in between.

In this sample, this clone turned up once. The rearrangement uses TRBV4-2 and TRBJ2-5; TRBD1 matches 8 bases. V gave up 6 bases and J gave up 5 bases; unmatched junction bases: 11. The CDR3 is made up of 15 amino acids. Germline CDR1 is LGHNA and CDR2 is YNFKEQ. Here the CDR3 reads CASSSFGQGHETQYF. The DNA of the CDR3 is TGTGCCAGCAGTTCTTTTGGACAGGGACACGAGACCCAGTACTTC.

The table lists this clone with a few counts. The V gene is TRBV10-1, the J gene TRBJ2-7; a weak D match, TRBD2 (5 bases). The CDR3 is made up of 15 amino acids. The germline V gene has CDR1 WNHNN and CDR2 SYGVQD (reference sequence). The V end lost 6 bases, the J end lost 2 bases, and 17 bases lay between the germline ends. CDR3 bases: TGCGCCAGCAGCGAGGAACCCAGCGGACCCTACGAGCAGTACTTC. Its protein product is CASSEEPSGPYEQYF.

The CDR3, as DNA: TGCGCCAGCAGCTTGACGACTAGCGGGGGCCTCACCCAGTACTTC. Its translation: CASSLTTSGGLTQYF. V is TRBV5-1 and J is TRBJ2-5, with TRBD2 matching over 12 bases. Germline CDR1 reads SGHRS; CDR2 reads YFSETQ. The CDR3 is made up of 15 amino acids. V lost 1 base, J lost 8 bases, and 6 bases stayed unmatched.

This chain uses TRBV6-5 with TRBJ2-7; D is unclear. The CDR3 extends over 14 amino acids. V was clipped by 3 bases and J by 0 bases, with 9 bases between them. The germline V gene encodes CDR1 MNHEY and CDR2 SVGAGI. CDR3 in DNA: TGTGCCAGCAGTTATGGTCGGAGCTCCTACGAGCAGTACTTC. Translating gives CASSYGRSSYEQYF.

The chain has TRBV5-4 and TRBJ1-2, with D tentatively TRBD1 (5 bases). CDR1 is SGHNT, CDR2 YYREEE, per germline (reference sequence). Trimming removed 4 bases from V and 8 bases from J, with 18 bases in between. The CDR3 loop spans 14 amino acids. The CDR3 sequence is CASSQGLKRIGYTF. The CDR3 DNA follows: TGTGCCAGCAGCCAGGGCCTCAAACGTATCGGCTACACCTTC. The full variable domain, rest sourced from reference TRBV5-4 and TRBJ1-2, is ETGVTQSPTHLIKTRGQQVTLRCSSQSGHNTVSWYQQALGQGPQFIFQYYREEENGRGNFPPRFSGLQFPNYSSELNVNALELDDSALYLCASSQGLKRIGYTFGSGTRLTVV.

The count of this clone is one. The chain couples TRBV28 to TRBJ2-3; 8 bases are shared with TRBD1. Germline-derived CDR1 and CDR2 are MDHEN and SYDVKM. V lost 5 bases and J lost 4; bases outside the gene matches: 5. CDR3 length equals 14 residues. In DNA form, the CDR3 reads TGTGCCAGCAGTCTAGGACAGGGCCCAGATACGCAGTATTTT. It translates to CASSLGQGPDTQYF.

The rearrangement joins TRBV6-2 or TRBV6-3 to TRBJ2-7, with a tentative D call TRBD2 (5 bases). Germline-derived CDR1 and CDR2 are MNHEY and SVGEGT. The V end was cut by 4 bases, the J end by 3 bases, with 22 bases between. The CDR3 spans 17 residues. The CDR3 DNA is TGTGCCAGCAGTTTTGGGCGGGCGGGCAGCTTATACTACGAGCAGTACTTC. It is translated as CASSFGRAGSLYYEQYF.

The chain recombines TRBV20-1 with TRBJ1-2; no clear D. The CDR3 is made up of 11 amino acids. V was trimmed by 7 bases and J by 4 bases, leaving 10 bases between them. CDR1 and CDR2 (germline): DFQATT, SNEGSKA (reference sequence). The CDR3 region is CSVAGGYGYTF. The CDR3 nucleotides are TGCAGTGTTGCAGGAGGCTATGGCTACACCTTC.

The chain joins TRBV6-5 to TRBJ2-5, with a tentative D call TRBD2 (5 bases). V was trimmed by 2 bases and J by 5 bases, leaving 9 bases between them. CDR3 length: 13 amino acids. The germline CDR1 and CDR2 sequences are MNHEY and SVGAGI. Here the CDR3 reads CASSYRERETQYF. As DNA, the CDR3 is TGTGCCAGCAGTTACAGGGAGCGGGAGACCCAGTACTTC.

The chain links TRBV6-2 or TRBV6-3 to TRBJ2-3; D is unresolved. Trimming took 6 bases from V and 4 from J, leaving 8 bases between them. The CDR3 spans 12 residues. Germline V gene data show CDR1 as MNHEY and CDR2 as SVGEGT. The CDR3: CASSPPADTQYF. CDR3 DNA: TGTGCCAGCAGCCCCCCCGCAGATACGCAGTATTTT.

The rearrangement joins TRBV5-6 to TRBJ2-1; D gene unclear. V was clipped by 4 bases and J by 6 bases, with 14 bases between them. The CDR3 has 14 amino acids. The germline V gene encodes CDR1 SGHDT and CDR2 YYEEEE. CDR3 nucleotides: TGTGCCAGCAGCCCCACTCTAGTACGCAATGAGCAGTTCTTC. Its protein product is CASSPTLVRNEQFF. Complete variable domain (other parts from reference TRBV5-6 and TRBJ2-1): DAGVTQSPTHLIKTRGQQVTLRCSPKSGHDTVSWYQQALGQGPQFIFQYYEEEERQRGNFPDRFSGHQFPNYSSELNVNALLLGDSALYLCASSPTLVRNEQFFGPGTRLTVL.

This clone appeared once. The gene calls are TRBV4-3 and TRBJ2-7, with 9 bases identical to TRBD1. CDR1 is LGHNA, CDR2 YSLEER, per germline. V lost 4 bases, J lost 5 bases, and 18 bases stayed unmatched. The CDR3 runs 18 residues. CDR3 sequence reads: CASSRDRGSSVLSDEQYF. CDR3 nucleotides: TGCGCCAGCAGCCGAGACAGGGGGAGCTCTGTACTTTCTGACGAGCAGTACTTC.

The CDR3 nucleotides read TGCGCCAGCAGCCAAGATCGGGGGGGGAACACTGAAGCTTTCTTT. As protein: CASSQDRGGNTEAFF. This sequence joins TRBV4-3 and TRBJ1-1, with D tentatively TRBD1 (5 bases). V was cut by 0 bases and J by 1 base, with 9 bases left in between. The CDR3 covers 15 residues. Germline CDR1 is LGHNA and CDR2 is YSLEER.

The chain links TRBV11-3 to TRBJ1-2; D not certain. CDR3 size: 15 residues. Germline CDR1 reads SGHNT; CDR2 reads YENEEA. Trimming took off 5 bases at V and 0 bases at J, with 13 bases between the two ends. Here the CDR3 reads CASSPNREPNYGYTF. CDR3 bases: TGTGCCAGCAGCCCAAACAGAGAACCTAACTATGGCTACACCTTC.

The chain employs TRBV2 and TRBJ2-3; 11 bases line up with TRBD2. The CDR3 has 15 amino acids. Germline CDR1 SNHLY, CDR2 FYNNEI. V lost 3 bases to trimming and J lost 5 bases; unmatched junction nucleotides: 4. CDR3 amino acids: CASSDRLAGRDTQYF. The CDR3 DNA sequence: TGTGCCAGCAGTGACCGACTAGCGGGGAGAGATACGCAGTATTTT.

This chain joins TRBV7-2 and TRBJ2-5; 12 bases are a match to TRBD2. Germline CDR1 reads SGHTA; CDR2 reads FQGNSA. This CDR3 spans 16 amino acids. V shed 5 bases, J shed 5 bases, and the junction held 9 bases outside the gene matches. CDR3 DNA: TGTGCCAGCAGCCTTAGACTAGCGGGAGAATGGGAGACCCAGTACTTC. Its translation: CASSLRLAGEWETQYF.

The V and J genes are TRBV19 and TRBJ2-2; a possible D gene is TRBD1 (6 bases). The ends were cut back, 3 bases at V and 4 bases at J, with 12 bases in the middle. CDR1 and CDR2 (germline): LNHDA, SQIVND (reference sequence). The CDR3 sequence is 15 residues long. The CDR3 region has the DNA TGTGCCAGTAGTATCAGGGGAAGGACCACCGGGGAGCTGTTTTTT. The encoded protein is CASSIRGRTTGELFF.

This chain links TRBV28 with TRBJ1-2; 12 bases fit TRBD1. This CDR3 has 15 amino acids. The V gene end was trimmed by 4 bases and the J gene end by 6 bases; junction bases not matched to a gene: 6. Germline V lookup: CDR1 MDHEN, CDR2 SYDVKM. CDR3 in amino acids: CASSSPGQGADGYTF. The CDR3 DNA is TGTGCCAGCAGTTCCCCGGGACAGGGGGCCGATGGCTACACCTTC.

The gene calls are TRBV11-3 and TRBJ2-1; 9 bases agree with TRBD1. Germline CDR1 is SGHNT and CDR2 is YENEEA. Losses at the gene ends were 5 bases for V and 1 base for J; bases not matched to a gene: 6. The CDR3 consists of 16 residues. The CDR3 reads CASSPQGANSYNEQFF. The CDR3 DNA is TGTGCCAGCAGCCCACAGGGGGCGAATTCCTACAATGAGCAGTTCTTC.

The chain joins TRBV20-1 to TRBJ2-5; the D is unclear. The DNA end lines up better with TRBJ2-7; the J call may be wrong. This CDR3 has 8 amino acids. Germline V gene lookup returns CDR1 DFQATT and CDR2 SNEGSKA (reference sequence). The CDR3 here is CSASEQYF. In DNA, the CDR3 is TGCAGTGCTAGCGAGCAGTACTTC.

The chain links TRBV7-2 to TRBJ1-6; 8 bases line up with TRBD1. Germline CDR1 reads SGHTA; CDR2 reads FQGNSA. The CDR3 is made up of 18 amino acids. The junction had 9 bases not matched to a gene; V was cut back by 5 bases and J by 0 bases. The CDR3 region has the DNA TGTGCCAGCAGCCGTTGGACAGGGACGAGCTCCTATAATTCACCCCTCCACTTT. It is translated as CASSRWTGTSSYNSPLHF. Variable domain in full (rest from reference TRBV7-2 and TRBJ1-6): GAGVSQSPSNKVTEKGKDVELRCDPISGHTALYWYRQSLGQGLEFLIYFQGNSAPDKSGLPSDRFSAERTGGSVSTLTIQRTQQEDSAVYLCASSRWTGTSSYNSPLHFGNGTRLTVT.

The table lists this clone with a count of one. V is TRBV3-1 (or the pseudogene TRBV3-2) and J is TRBJ2-3; tentatively, D is TRBD1 (5 bases). V lost 1 base, J lost 0 bases, and 8 bases lay in between. Germline CDR1 and CDR2: LGHDT and YNNKEL (reference sequence). The CDR3 sequence is 15 residues long. For the CDR3, the DNA is TGTGCCAGCAGCCAAGGACAGCTGAGCACAGATACGCAGTATTTT. Its protein is CASSQGQLSTDTQYF.